The clone carrying this T cell receptor (beta chain) was observed a few times. Its antigen is as yet unknown. Little can be read into the size of this beta chain, an off-target read in a library designed for alpha chains. The sample's time point: sample taken at primary tumor resection. The data derive from a study of spatial heterogeneity in lung cancer. General study results and limits: Intratumoral expanded alpha and beta TCR counts were found to track tumor mutation counts.

TCRdb independently ran MiXCR on the 5' RACE reads; one entry per CDR3 protein. The repertoire holds roughly 3,800 distinct CDR3 sequences, with over 4.5% as singletons. This CDR3 is built from 17 residues. Trimming at V came to 3 bases and at J to 2 bases, leaving 9 bases not matched to a gene. The gene calls are TRBV12-3 or TRBV12-4 and TRBJ2-1, with TRBD1 identical over 8 bases. This material consisted of lung tumor tissue, taken at surgery. The clonotype comes from a female donor with early-stage non-small cell lung cancer. The DNA for the CDR3 is TGTGCCAGCAGTTTCCCTACGGGACAGGTGCCCTACAATGAGCAGTTCTTC. Translating gives CASSFPTGQVPYNEQFF.